A single T cell receptor (beta chain) is shown here with its context. This sample was taken from a study of blood T cell repertoires in COVID-19. Study-level background: The origin of the acute and convalescent COVID-19 samples was the United States, Italy and Spain. T cells, B-cell-depleted T cells, or PBMCs provided the cDNA or gDNA that served as material.

TCRdb keeps only in-frame clones here, not all; method: immunoSEQ multiplex PCR. The sample contains approximately 220,000 clones, under 90% of which appear only once. This TCR derives from an older woman who had recovered from COVID-19. Material: peripheral blood.

This chain's CDR3 is CASSFVPGHQETQYF. In DNA, the CDR3 is TGTGCCAGCAGCTTCGTTCCAGGGCACCAAGAGACCCAGTACTTC. The chain has TRBV7-3 and TRBJ2-5; TRBD1 is a possible D gene (5 bases). This CDR3 spans 15 amino acids. V lost 3 bases and J 0 bases, leaving 11 bases between the germline ends. CDR1 and CDR2 from the germline V gene are SGHTA and FQGTGA.